This T cell receptor (beta chain) was captured by sequencing in a study of T cell responses to AZD1222 COVID-19 vaccine listed by TCRdb under 2021. As for the study more broadly: AZD1222 recipients whose second dose came at about 4 weeks and those whose second dose came at about 12 weeks were combined into one group, since spike-specific TCR depth and breadth did not differ between the two schedules. A total of 233 trial participants underwent TCR sequencing, of whom about 210 received two doses of AZD1222 and around 26 received two doses of the MenACWY control vaccine. Trial participants were enrolled by age into 18-55, 56-69 and 70-plus year subgroups, with roughly 160, 29 and 62 TCR-sequenced participants respectively.

The CDR3 regions of human TCRbeta chains were analyzed by immunosequencing. For the original study's pipeline: Repertoire TCRs were checked for matches against a reference library of SARS-CoV-2-specific TCRs that had been generated using the MIRA antigen-specificity platform. Breadth was defined as the fraction of unique TCRs that were SARS-CoV-2-associated, and depth was defined as the fraction of total T cells that were SARS-CoV-2-associated. Each spike-specific TCR was assigned to its reactive spike region and to a CD4 or CD8 class using the MIRA data. Log10-transformed breadth and depth values were compared by one-way ANOVA with Sidak's multiple comparisons tests. In TCRdb, the immuneACCESS table is reduced to in-frame sequences with V and J assigned. These tables do not hold every clone; where another copy was compared, an unresolved V gene accounts for under half, and the others remain unexplained. V and J calls and clone size are those listed in that table; D and trimming were worked out from the DNA. This sample has nearly 80,000 clones in its table, and around 80% of those were observed once. The top ten constitute roughly 21% of the sample.

Here is what the overall study found, with its caveats: Participants were mostly white British, with more females than males. The authors suggested clonal diversity may have been underestimated. After two AZD1222 doses, both the breadth and the depth of spike-specific TCRs were significantly higher than at day 0 and than in MenACWY recipients. No day 14 peak-response samples were available, so repertoires were characterized only after the peak T cell response. Conclusions about previously exposed vaccinees are limited, since just five to seven AZD1222 recipients were seropositive for SARS-CoV-2 at baseline. Epitopes outside the regions mutated in the B.1.351 and B.1.1.7 variants were reportedly recognized by nearly half of the unique spike-specific TCRs. Vaccine-associated CD4 TCRs spanned the whole spike protein, with dominant responses in regions 160-218 and 743-854. In the small 56-69-year group, the increase in depth fell short of significance, most likely because of low power.

In the paper's terms, the time point label means: baseline before first vaccination. Vaccinee samples came from UK trials COV001 and COV002, including a single-blind randomized controlled phase 2/3 trial of AZD1222 (ChAdOx1 nCoV-19) in healthy adults. For TCRbeta chain sequencing, PBMC samples from trial participants were taken at day 0 and at day 28 after the second dose. On this clone: The antigen it recognizes is unknown. No base qualities exist here, and no much larger clone lies one base off it.

V and J are truncated by 4 bases and 4 bases respectively, leaving an intervening sequence of 17 bases. From cysteine to phenylalanine, the CDR3 is 15 amino acids long. Of the read, only the CDR3 DNA is kept; its 45 bases are in frame from base 1. From the germline V gene, CDR1 is SGDLS and CDR2 is YYNGEE. This chain joins TRBV9 to TRBJ1-2, with no D gene named confidently. The TCR originated in an adult in good health. This specimen consisted of peripheral blood, obtained on day 0 of AZD1222 vaccination. The nucleotide sequence reads TGTGCCAGCAGCCCAGGAGACGGTTTCTCCTATGGCTACACCTTC. Its protein reads: CASSPGDGFSYGYTF.